This T cell receptor beta chain was retrieved from a study of CD8 T cells in ankylosing spondylitis. Molecular-barcoded quantitative 5'-RACE produced these TCR beta libraries. TCRdb re-derived calls from the 5' RACE reads in MiXCR, one entry per CDR3 protein. Of about 360,000 distinct CDR3 sequences listed, 20% to 25% are singletons. Trimming pared 4 bases from V and 2 bases from J, leaving 12 bases between. Germline V gene data show CDR1 as MNHEY and CDR2 as SVGAGI. The CDR3 is 15 residues long. Study observations and caveats: There were earlier reports of some motif variants in reactive arthritis synovial fluid and blood. Ankylosing spondylitis blood appeared to carry a characteristic TCR beta motif of under ten highly homologous variants. Disease-linked clones proved CD8+ and comparatively uncommon in peripheral blood.

This clonotype occurred a few times. Its antigen remains unidentified. This TCR was sampled from a male donor with ankylosing spondylitis or in good health (not recorded which). This sequence joins TRBV6-5 and TRBJ2-1, with D possibly TRBD1 on 6 matching bases. Sequenced material: blood, either unsorted or a sorted T cell fraction (not recorded which). The CDR3 DNA reads as TGTGCCAGCAGTTCGACCAGGGGCCCCTACAATGAGCAGTTCTTC. It specifies CASSSTRGPYNEQFF.